This is a list of T cell receptor beta chains from one sample in a study of cytomegalovirus exposure and HLA in healthy donors. Method: immunoSEQ multiplex PCR; TCRdb's copy keeps in-frame clones and lacks some. This table has about 62,000 clones, just under 95% appearing once. Sequencing was carried out using PBMCs. The receptors were gathered from a woman younger than 30 in good health and CMV-seropositive. Both conserved end residues are part of each CDR3. Each record gives: J gene, D gene, clone size, V gene, CDR3 protein, CDR3 DNA. The D gene is left open where the match is weak. Some rows mark clone size as missing; the rest say once, few, many or name a class of expanded clone.

TRBJ1-2	.	.	TRBV28	CASSGGRTQGGYTF	TGTGCCAGCAGTGGGGGACGGACCCAGGGGGGCTACACCTTC
TRBJ1-5	TRBD1	.	TRBV30	CAWSVRGRQPQHF	TGTGCCTGGAGTGTCAGGGGGAGGCAGCCCCAGCATTTT
TRBJ1-1	.	.	TRBV4-3	CASSQAGNTEAFF	TGCGCCAGCAGCCAAGCAGGGAACACTGAAGCTTTCTTT
TRBJ1-2	TRBD1	.	TRBV7-6	CASSLGRGTGHPNPNYGYTF	TGTGCCAGCAGCTTAGGTCGCGGGACAGGGCATCCTAATCCCAACTATGGCTACACCTTC
TRBJ1-4	.	.	TRBV28	CASIPNLGTHTSTNEKLFF	TGTGCCAGCATCCCCAACTTGGGGACACACACTTCAACTAATGAAAAACTGTTTTTT
TRBJ2-1	TRBD1	.	TRBV27	CASSLGTGEQFF	TGTGCCAGCAGTTTAGGGACAGGGGAGCAGTTCTTC
TRBJ1-2	.	.	TRBV6-1	CASSPLSNNYGYTF	TGTGCCAGCAGCCCCCTCAGTAATAACTATGGCTACACCTTC
TRBJ2-2	.	few	TRBV2	CASKSVRFGELFF	TGTGCCAGCAAGAGTGTCCGATTCGGGGAGCTGTTTTTT
TRBJ1-1	TRBD1	.	TRBV2	CARRDRVGTEAFF	TGTGCCAGGAGGGACAGGGTGGGAACTGAAGCTTTCTTT
TRBJ2-1	TRBD2	.	TRBV27	CASSPGTSGWGSYNEQFF	TGTGCCAGCAGTCCCGGGACTAGCGGGTGGGGCTCCTACAATGAGCAGTTCTTC
TRBJ2-2	TRBD2	.	TRBV6-6	CASSDSGGSTGELFF	TGTGCCAGCAGTGACAGCGGGGGGAGCACCGGGGAGCTGTTTTTT
TRBJ1-5	.	.	TRBV28	CASSLLSGSGNQPQHF	TGTGCCAGCAGTTTATTGTCGGGGTCCGGCAATCAGCCCCAGCATTTT
TRBJ1-2	TRBD1	.	TRBV27	CASSPGQGTAFGYGYTF	TGTGCCAGCAGCCCGGGACAGGGGACGGCGTTTGGTTATGGCTACACCTTC
TRBJ2-5	.	.	TRBV27	CASSHRNRETQYF	TGTGCCAGCAGCCACAGGAACCGAGAGACCCAGTACTTC
TRBJ1-4	.	.	TRBV4-1	CASSQADSATNEKLFF	TGCGCCAGCAGCCAGGCCGACAGTGCAACTAATGAAAAACTGTTTTTT
TRBJ1-3	.	.	TRBV30	CAWSVVLGAIYF	TGTGCCTGGAGTGTGGTTTTGGGAGCCATATATTTT
TRBJ2-1	.	.	TRBV6-5	CASSQNRGFAEQFF	TGTGCCAGCAGCCAGAACCGGGGGTTCGCGGAGCAGTTCTTC
TRBJ1-1	.	.	TRBV15	CATSRDVVGAARNTEAFF	TGTGCCACCAGCAGAGATGTAGTCGGAGCGGCTAGGAACACTGAAGCTTTCTTT
TRBJ1-1	.	.	TRBV20-1	CSARVGLDAFF	TGCAGTGCTAGGGTGGGACTTGATGCTTTCTTT
TRBJ1-6	TRBD1	.	TRBV19	CASEAGQFNSPLHF	TGTGCCAGTGAGGCGGGACAGTTTAATTCACCCCTCCACTTT
TRBJ2-4	.	.	TRBV2	CASRGRGTSAIQYF	TGTGCCAGCAGGGGTCGGGGGACGTCTGCCATTCAGTACTTC
TRBJ2-5	TRBD2	.	TRBV28	CASSWTSLNRVETQYF	TGTGCCAGCAGTTGGACTAGCCTAAACCGGGTGGAGACCCAGTACTTC
TRBJ2-2	TRBD2	.	TRBV5-1	CASSLLAGQSRELFF	TGCGCCAGCAGCTTGCTAGCGGGACAGTCTAGGGAGCTGTTTTTT
TRBJ1-2	.	once	TRBV13	CASSGRDKPQYGYTF	TGTGCCAGCAGCGGCCGGGACAAACCGCAATATGGCTACACCTTC
TRBJ1-5	.	.	TRBV27	CASSLGAGAQPQHF	TGTGCCAGCAGTTTAGGGGCAGGAGCACAGCCCCAGCATTTT
TRBJ2-2	TRBD2	.	TRBV2	CASLAGVRPGELFF	TGTGCCAGCCTAGCGGGAGTACGCCCCGGGGAGCTGTTTTTT
TRBJ2-5	.	once	TRBV18	CASSSREAETQYF	TGTGCCAGCTCATCAAGGGAGGCGGAGACCCAGTACTTC
TRBJ2-1	TRBD2	.	TRBV9	CASSERLAQYNEQFF	TGTGCCAGCAGCGAAAGACTAGCCCAATACAATGAGCAGTTCTTC
TRBJ2-3	TRBD1	.	TRBV11-2	CASSPGQVLTDTQYF	TGTGCCAGCAGCCCGGGACAGGTTCTCACAGATACGCAGTATTTT
TRBJ2-1	.	.	TRBV21-1	CASSKEGTASSYNEQFF	TGTGCCAGCAGCAAAGAGGGGACTGCGAGCTCCTACAATGAGCAGTTCTTC
TRBJ2-5	.	.	TRBV27	CASMPPGSPRETQYF	TGTGCCAGCATGCCCCCCGGATCACCGAGGGAGACCCAGTACTTC
TRBJ2-2	.	once	TRBV18	CASSAGPKGPGDTGELFF	TGTGCCAGCTCAGCGGGACCCAAGGGCCCTGGCGACACCGGGGAGCTGTTTTTT
TRBJ2-3	.	.	TRBV5-4	CASSSYRTSGDTQYF	TGTGCCAGCAGCTCCTATCGGACTTCGGGGGATACGCAGTATTTT
TRBJ2-7	TRBD1	.	TRBV6-5	CASSLRDSSYEQYF	TGTGCCAGCAGCCTCCGGGACAGCTCCTACGAGCAGTACTTC
TRBJ2-4	.	.	TRBV5-1	CASSLIGDIQYF	TGCGCCAGCAGCTTGATCGGAGACATTCAGTACTTC
TRBJ2-2	.	.	TRBV27	CASSQQGPGELFF	TGTGCCAGCAGTCAACAGGGTCCCGGGGAGCTGTTTTTT
TRBJ2-3	TRBD2	.	TRBV9	CASSAGTSKGDTQYF	TGTGCCAGCAGCGCCGGGACTAGCAAAGGAGATACGCAGTATTTT
TRBJ2-3	.	.	TRBV4-3	CASSQDRRVDTQYF	TGCGCCAGCAGCCAAGATCGGAGGGTAGATACGCAGTATTTT
TRBJ1-2	.	.	TRBV6-1	CASPGEGDGYTF	TGTGCCAGCCCCGGGGAGGGGGATGGCTACACCTTC
TRBJ2-6	TRBD1	.	TRBV25-1	CASTPQGAGGANVLTF	TGTGCCAGCACTCCACAGGGGGCCGGTGGGGCCAACGTCCTGACTTTC
TRBJ2-4	.	.	TRBV2	CASSLEPAKNIQYF	TGTGCCAGCAGTCTAGAGCCCGCCAAAAACATTCAGTACTTC
TRBJ2-4	.	.	TRBV28	CASSSFGPGQLNIQYF	TGTGCCAGCAGCTCGTTTGGGCCAGGACAACTAAACATTCAGTACTTC
TRBJ2-7	TRBD1	.	TRBV28	CASSRTGGSYEQYF	TGTGCCAGCAGCCGGACAGGGGGGTCTTACGAGCAGTACTTC
TRBJ1-5	TRBD1	.	TRBV4-1	CASSQGPTGDQPQHF	TGCGCCAGCAGCCAAGGACCCACAGGGGATCAGCCCCAGCATTTT